Listed below are T cell receptor beta chains from one sample, sequenced in a study of cytomegalovirus exposure and HLA in healthy donors. Assay used: immunoSEQ multiplex PCR; TCRdb lists only in-frame clones, some missing. This sample has 180,000 or so clones; 86% occur once, and the top ten carry 6.5% to 7.5%. Sequenced material: PBMCs. These receptors came from a man younger than 40 in good health and CMV-seropositive. Both conserved end residues are part of each CDR3.

CASSLTDRYNEKLFF,TRBJ1-4,TRBV27
CASSLSGRVGGTEAFF,TRBJ1-1,TRBV27
CASSEGPLVDYTF,TRBJ1-2,TRBV2
CASHPWLQSSYNEQFF,TRBJ2-1,TRBV9
CASSPQGGRDYGYTF,TRBJ1-2,TRBV7-2
CASSRGQATIYF,TRBJ1-3,TRBV5-6
CASSLTPGAYNEQFF,TRBJ2-1,TRBV7-3
CASSLGSVQNIQYF,TRBJ2-4,TRBV27
CASSMDRIGTEAFF,TRBJ1-1,TRBV19
CASSVGGMSYGYTF,TRBJ1-2,TRBV9
CASSFQGDGETQYF,TRBJ2-5,TRBV5-6
CSVEGQGSGYTF,TRBJ1-2,TRBV29-1
CASRRTWDYISNQPQHF,TRBJ1-5,TRBV27
CASRRGGDYGYTF,TRBJ1-2,TRBV28
CASSLLSYNTEAFF,TRBJ1-1,TRBV27
CASSPGQGSYEQYF,TRBJ2-7,TRBV5-1
CASSQGSSGFNEQYF,TRBJ2-7,TRBV4-2
CASSNGLAHEQFF,TRBJ2-1,TRBV28
CSVEDWWVSSYNEQFF,TRBJ2-1,TRBV29-1
CASRPDRVSGNTIYF,TRBJ1-3,TRBV2
CASSASGSPHSYEQYF,TRBJ2-7,TRBV9
CASSLGTVNEQFF,TRBJ2-1,TRBV5-1